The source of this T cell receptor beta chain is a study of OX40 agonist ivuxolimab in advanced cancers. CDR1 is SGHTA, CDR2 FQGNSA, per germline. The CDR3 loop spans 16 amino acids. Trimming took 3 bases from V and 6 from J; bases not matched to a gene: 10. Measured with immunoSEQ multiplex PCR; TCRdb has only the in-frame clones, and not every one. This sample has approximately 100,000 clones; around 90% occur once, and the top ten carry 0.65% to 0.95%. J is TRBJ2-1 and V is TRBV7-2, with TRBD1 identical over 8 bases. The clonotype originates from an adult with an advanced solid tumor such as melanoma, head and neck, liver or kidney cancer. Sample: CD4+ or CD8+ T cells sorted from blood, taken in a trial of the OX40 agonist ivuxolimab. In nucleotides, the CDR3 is TGTGCCAGCAGCTTGGCCCCCGGACAGGGCCCCAATGAGCAGTTCTTC. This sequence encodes CASSLAPGQGPNEQFF. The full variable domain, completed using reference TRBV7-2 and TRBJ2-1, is GAGVSQSPSNKVTEKGKDVELRCDPISGHTALYWYRQSLGQGLEFLIYFQGNSAPDKSGLPSDRFSAERTGGSVSTLTIQRTQQEDSAVYLCASSLAPGQGPNEQFFGPGTRLTVL.